This T cell receptor (beta chain) comes out of a study of OX40 agonist ivuxolimab in advanced cancers. Measured with immunoSEQ multiplex PCR; TCRdb has only the in-frame clones, and not every one. The sample has fewer than 100,000 clones, about 83% seen once; the top ten hold approximately 0.5%. Germline CDR1 is KGHSH and CDR2 is LQKENI. The CDR3 length is 14 residues. V was shortened by 5 bases and J by 2 bases, with 13 bases between the two germline ends. The specimen comprised CD4+ or CD8+ T cells sorted from blood, sampled in a trial of the OX40 agonist ivuxolimab. The chain couples TRBV18 to TRBJ2-7, with no clear D. The receptor was isolated from an adult with an advanced solid tumor such as melanoma, head and neck, liver or kidney cancer. The CDR3 DNA reads as TGTGCCAGCTCAGCCATACTTACCGCCTACGAGCAGTACTTC. Its translation is CASSAILTAYEQYF. Supplemented by reference TRBV18 and TRBJ2-7, the full variable domain reads NAGVMQNPRHLVRRRGQEARLRCSPMKGHSHVYWYRQLPEEGLKFMVYLQKENIIDESGMPKERFSAEFPKEGPSILRIQQVVRGDSAAYFCASSAILTAYEQYFGPGTRLTVT.